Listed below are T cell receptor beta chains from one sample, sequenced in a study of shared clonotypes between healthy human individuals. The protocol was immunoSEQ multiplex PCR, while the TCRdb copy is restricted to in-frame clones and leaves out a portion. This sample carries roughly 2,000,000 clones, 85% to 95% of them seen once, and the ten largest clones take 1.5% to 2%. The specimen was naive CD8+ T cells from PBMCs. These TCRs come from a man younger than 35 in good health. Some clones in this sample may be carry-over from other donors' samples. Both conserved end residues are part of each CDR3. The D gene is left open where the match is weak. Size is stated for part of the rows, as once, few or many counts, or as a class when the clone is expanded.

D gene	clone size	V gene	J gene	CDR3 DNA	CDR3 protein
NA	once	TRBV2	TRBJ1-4	TGTGCCAGCAGTGAAGCGGCTGGGATGGGTGGTAATGAAAAACTGTTTTTT	CASSEAAGMGGNEKLFF
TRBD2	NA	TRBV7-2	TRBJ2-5	TGTGCCAGCAGCTTCGCTGATGCTGGACTAGCGGGAGGTGGGGAGACCCAGTACTTC	CASSFADAGLAGGGETQYF
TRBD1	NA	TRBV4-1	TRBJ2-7	TGCGCCAGCAGCCAAGAGGGCGGACAGGGGGCCCACGAGCAGTACTTC	CASSQEGGQGAHEQYF
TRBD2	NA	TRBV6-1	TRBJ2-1	TGTGCCAGCAGCGAACAGACGGGACTAGGAGTTGGGCCCTTCAATGAGCAGTTCTTC	CASSEQTGLGVGPFNEQFF
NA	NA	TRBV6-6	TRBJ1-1	TGTGCCAGCAGTTACTCACTGGAGATCACTGAAGCTTTCTTT	CASSYSLEITEAFF
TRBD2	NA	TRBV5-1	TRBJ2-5	TGCGCCAGCAGCTTAGCGGGAGGGCCGCCCCAGTACTTC	CASSLAGGPPQYF
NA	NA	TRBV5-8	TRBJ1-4	TGTGCCAGCAGCTTGGGTTTTTTT	CASSLGFF
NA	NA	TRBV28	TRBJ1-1	TGTGCCAGCAGTTTATGGGAAGGGCGAGACACTGAAGCTTTCTTT	CASSLWEGRDTEAFF
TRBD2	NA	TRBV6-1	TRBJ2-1	TGTGCCAGCAGCGGGACTAGCCTCTACAATGAGCAGTTCTTC	CASSGTSLYNEQFF
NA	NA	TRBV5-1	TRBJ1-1	TGCGCCAGCAGTTGGAAGGTGGGTAGCATGAACACTGAAGCTTTCTTT	CASSWKVGSMNTEAFF
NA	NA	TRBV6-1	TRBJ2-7	TGTGCCAGCAGTGAAGTTCGGACCTACGAGCAGTACTTC	CASSEVRTYEQYF
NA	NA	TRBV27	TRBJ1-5	TGTGCCAGCAGTCCCTCAGCGGGGCCCCATAATCAGCCCCAGCATTTT	CASSPSAGPHNQPQHF
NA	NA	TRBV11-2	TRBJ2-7	TGTGCCAGCAGCTTAGGTGGGACGTACTACGAGCAGTACTTC	CASSLGGTYYEQYF
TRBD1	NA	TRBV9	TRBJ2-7	TGTGCCAGCGGACAGGGGGCGGACTACGAGCAGTACTTC	CASGQGADYEQYF
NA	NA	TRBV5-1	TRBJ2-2	TGCGCCAGCAGCACGGTTGGACCTTGGGACACCGGGGAGCTGTTTTTT	CASSTVGPWDTGELFF
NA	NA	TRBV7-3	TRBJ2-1	TGTGCCAGCAGCTTAACTGTCTTAGCGGAACCTTACAATGAGCAGTTCTTC	CASSLTVLAEPYNEQFF
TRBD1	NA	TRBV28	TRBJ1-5	TGTGCCAGCAACCTCCCCTGGGGACAGGATAGCAATCAGCCCCAGCATTTT	CASNLPWGQDSNQPQHF
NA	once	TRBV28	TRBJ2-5	TGTGCCAGCAGTTCAGGGCAGCACGAAGAGACCCAGTACTTC	CASSSGQHEETQYF
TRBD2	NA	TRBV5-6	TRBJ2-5	TGTGCCAGCAGCTCCGGACTAGAGGGCCAAGAGACCCAGTACTTC	CASSSGLEGQETQYF
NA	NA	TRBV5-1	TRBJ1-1	TGCGCCAGCACCATGGGCAGTGAAGCTTTCTTT	CASTMGSEAFF
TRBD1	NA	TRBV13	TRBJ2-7	TGTGCCAGCACTGACAGGGCTATAGGCTACGAGCAGTACTTC	CASTDRAIGYEQYF
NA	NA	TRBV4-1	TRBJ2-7	TGCGCCAGCAGCCAAGCGGTTCCTCTCCACTACGAGCAGTACTTC	CASSQAVPLHYEQYF
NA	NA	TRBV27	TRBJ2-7	TGTGCCAGCAGTTTCCATGGGACATCGCGAGCCTCCTACGAGCAGTACTTC	CASSFHGTSRASYEQYF
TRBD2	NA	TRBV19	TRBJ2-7	TGTGCCAGTAGTAGCCGGACTAGCGGCTCCTACGAGCAGTACTTC	CASSSRTSGSYEQYF
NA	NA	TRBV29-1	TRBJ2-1	TGCAGCGGCCTGGGGCGGGGGCTGGCCCCATCCATTGAGCAGTTCTTC	CSGLGRGLAPSIEQFF
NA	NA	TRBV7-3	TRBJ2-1	TGTGCCAGCAGCTTATCCCCTAATTTCCATGAGCAGTTCTTC	CASSLSPNFHEQFF
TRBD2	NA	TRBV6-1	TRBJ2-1	TGTGCCAGCTTAGGACTAGCGGGGCCCAATGAGCAGTTCTTC	CASLGLAGPNEQFF
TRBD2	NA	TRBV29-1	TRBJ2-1	TGCAGCGTTGAAGGGGCACTAGCGGGAATGTTAAATGAGCAGTTCTTC	CSVEGALAGMLNEQFF
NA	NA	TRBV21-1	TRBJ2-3	TGTGCCAGCAGCAAACGGGGAGTGAGCACAGATACGCAGTATTTT	CASSKRGVSTDTQYF
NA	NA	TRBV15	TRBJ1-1	TGTGCCACCAGCAGTCTGTTTGGTGAAGCTTTCTTT	CATSSLFGEAFF
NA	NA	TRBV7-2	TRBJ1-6	TGTGCCAGCAGCAACCCGTTCGGGGGGCCTTCACCCCTCCACTTT	CASSNPFGGPSPLHF
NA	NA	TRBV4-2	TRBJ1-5	TGTGCCAGCAGCCAACCGACAGTCAATCAGCCCCAGCATTTT	CASSQPTVNQPQHF
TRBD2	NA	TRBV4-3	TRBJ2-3	TGCGCCAGCAGCCAAGACCCGGGACTAGCGGGAGGCCGGGGGAGAGATACGCAGTATTTT	CASSQDPGLAGGRGRDTQYF
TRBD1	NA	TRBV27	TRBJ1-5	TGTGCCAGCAGAGGACAGGGTCCTTCCAATCAGCCCCAGCATTTT	CASRGQGPSNQPQHF
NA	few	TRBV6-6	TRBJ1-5	TGTGCCAGCAGTCCACACCGCAATCAGCCCCAGCATTTT	CASSPHRNQPQHF
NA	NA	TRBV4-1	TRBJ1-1	TGCGCCAGCAGCTTGAGGAGCGTAACCTCGAGGAACACTGAAGCTTTCTTT	CASSLRSVTSRNTEAFF
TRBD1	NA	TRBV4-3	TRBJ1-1	TGCGCCAGCAGCCAAGGGTTGGGGACAGGGAATGAAGCTTTCTTT	CASSQGLGTGNEAFF
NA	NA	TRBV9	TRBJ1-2	TGTGCCAGCAGCGCTCCAAACTATGGCTACACCTTC	CASSAPNYGYTF
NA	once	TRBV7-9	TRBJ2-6	TGTGCCAGCAGCCCAGTGGAGGGAACGGTTCTGTCTGGGGCCAACGTCCTGACTTTC	CASSPVEGTVLSGANVLTF